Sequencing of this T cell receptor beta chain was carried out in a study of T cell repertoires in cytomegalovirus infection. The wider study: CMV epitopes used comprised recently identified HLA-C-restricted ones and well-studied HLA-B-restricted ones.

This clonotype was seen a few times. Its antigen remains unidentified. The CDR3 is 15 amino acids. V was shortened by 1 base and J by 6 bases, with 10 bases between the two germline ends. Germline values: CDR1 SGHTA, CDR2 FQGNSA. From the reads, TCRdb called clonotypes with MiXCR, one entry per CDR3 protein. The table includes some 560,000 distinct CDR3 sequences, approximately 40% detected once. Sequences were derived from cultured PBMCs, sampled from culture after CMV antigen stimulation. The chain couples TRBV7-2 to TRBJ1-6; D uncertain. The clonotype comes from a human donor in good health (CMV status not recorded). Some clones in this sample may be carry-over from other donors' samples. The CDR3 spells CASSLVGRTNSPLHF. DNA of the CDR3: TGTGCCAGCAGCTTAGTCGGCAGGACTAATTCACCCCTCCACTTT.